The clone carrying this T cell receptor (beta chain) occurred a few times. Its antigen is currently unknown. RNA transcripts served as the template for amplifying TCR beta CDR3 regions. TCR CDR3 regions were first amplified by RT-PCR with HTBI primers. TCRdb reprocessed the multiplex PCR reads via MiXCR and lists one record per CDR3 protein. The sample has some 380,000 distinct CDR3 sequences; 13% are singletons. Reasons for excluding patients were uncontrolled infection, other autoimmune disease, pregnancy or lactation. Initially, at the first diagnosis of hyperthyroidism and before any ophthalmopathy symptoms, blood was sampled. The data stem from a study of T cells in Graves' hyperthyroidism and ophthalmopathy. Study results and caveats: Progression to ophthalmopathy was predicted a median of roughly seven months early.

From germline, CDR1 is SQVTM and CDR2 ANQGSEA. With 7 bases clipped from V and 6 bases from J, the junction kept 8 bases outside the gene matches. The CDR3 totals 14 residues. The clonotype was recovered from a man aged 25 to 45 with Graves' hyperthyroidism that later progressed to Graves' ophthalmopathy. This chain uses TRBV29-1 with TRBJ2-3, with TRBD1 identical over 12 bases. The sample comprised blood. DNA for the CDR3: TGCAGCGAGCTATCCGGGACAGGGGGCGATACGCAGTATTTT. Translated: CSELSGTGGDTQYF.